Listed here is a single TCR beta chain. The source of the sample is a study of PD-L1 blockade in urothelial cancer. Study-wide background: About nine tenths of the roughly 30 patients were men with bladder-origin urothelial cancer. T cells were recovered from blood samples at a median of roughly 150,000.

Patients' urothelial carcinoma was locally advanced or metastatic. Patients each gave 1 to 8 samples, pretreatment and on-treatment. Profiling relied on immunoSEQ multiplex PCR, and the TCRdb table lists in-frame clones only, not all of them. The table has around 100,000 clones, about 89% seen once. CDR3 length: 16 residues. Between the trimmed V and J ends, which lost 7 bases and 1 base, there was a span of 20 bases. Germline V gives CDR1 MNHEY, CDR2 SMNVEV (reference sequence). The rearrangement links TRBV27 to TRBJ2-7, with D perhaps TRBD2 (6 bases). Sequencing used PBMCs, obtained around atezolizumab (anti-PD-L1) treatment. The source of this sequence is an elderly woman with urothelial cancer. CDR3 sequence reads: CASKTSRRAGSYEQYF. Written as DNA, the CDR3 is TGTGCCAGCAAAACTAGCAGGAGGGCCGGGTCCTACGAGCAGTACTTC.